The clone carrying this T cell receptor (beta chain) turned up a few times. The entire patient cohort was treatment-naive prior to thyroid surgery. TCRdb called clones again from the PCR reads with MiXCR. The data show about 40,000 clones, less than 20% seen once. This specimen belongs to a study of metastatic and nonmetastatic thyroid tumors. V was cut by 7 bases and J by 0 bases, with 16 bases left in between. Germline CDR1 reads MNHNS; CDR2 reads SASEGT. The CDR3 totals 17 residues. The gene calls are TRBV6-1 and TRBJ1-6; D gene ambiguous. This receptor was obtained from a female donor with papillary thyroid cancer or a benign thyroid nodule (not recorded which). Some clones in this sample may be carry-over from other donors' samples. Specimen: blood. The CDR3, as DNA: TGTGCCAGCACCGCAGTGTGGGGATTCTCCTATAATTCACCCCTCCACTTT. This sequence encodes CASTAVWGFSYNSPLHF.